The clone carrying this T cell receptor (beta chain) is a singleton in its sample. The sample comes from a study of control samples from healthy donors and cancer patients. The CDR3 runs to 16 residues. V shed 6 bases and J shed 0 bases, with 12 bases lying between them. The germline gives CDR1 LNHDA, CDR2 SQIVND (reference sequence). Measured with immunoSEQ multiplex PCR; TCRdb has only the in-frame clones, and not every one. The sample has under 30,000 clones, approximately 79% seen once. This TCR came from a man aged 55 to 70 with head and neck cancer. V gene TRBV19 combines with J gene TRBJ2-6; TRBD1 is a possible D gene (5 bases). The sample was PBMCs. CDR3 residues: CASSGQGRSGANVLTF. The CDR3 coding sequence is TGTGCCAGTAGCGGGCAGGGCCGCTCTGGGGCCAACGTCCTGACTTTC.